The T cell receptor beta chain under discussion was sequenced for a study of identical twins. The study's findings and limits: Twin sharing of out-of-frame TCR alpha was underestimated by models in monozygotic pairs.

For this clonotype: Antigen specificity is unknown.

There are 15 residues in the CDR3. Trimming shortened V by 6 bases and J by 7 bases, and 21 bases separated the two germline ends. Germline loops: CDR1 MNHNS, CDR2 SASEGT. Everyone who donated was a healthy Caucasian. TCRdb re-analysed the 5' RACE reads in MiXCR, keeping a single row per CDR3 protein. Here the sample spans about 520,000 distinct CDR3 sequences, 22% being singletons. Another study also made use of these data, one on T cells expressing NK-cell markers. That report notes: It was still unclear whether expanded NKG2C+ T cell clones were HCMV specific.

The rearrangement uses TRBV6-1 and TRBJ1-2; possibly TRBD1 for D (6 bases). This TCR derives from a woman aged 18 to 35 in good health. Sequencing was performed on CD4+ T cells sorted from blood. In DNA form, the CDR3 reads TGTGCCAGCAGACCTGTAACAGGGTTCTTTGCTGGCTACACCTTC. It is translated as CASRPVTGFFAGYTF.